What follows are 9 T cell receptor beta chains derived from one specimen sequenced in a study of OX40 agonist ivuxolimab in advanced cancers. TCRdb keeps only in-frame clones here, not all; method: immunoSEQ multiplex PCR. This table has approximately 100,000 clones, 90% to 95% appearing once. The sample in question was CD4+ or CD8+ T cells sorted from blood, obtained in a trial of the OX40 agonist ivuxolimab. These receptors were collected from an adult with an advanced solid tumor such as melanoma, head and neck, liver or kidney cancer.

The chain is built from TRBV6-1 and TRBJ2-7; D may be TRBD1 (6 bases). This CDR3 region has 14 residues. V was cut by 6 bases and J by 2 bases, with 14 bases left in between. Germline values: CDR1 MNHNS, CDR2 SASEGT. This chain's CDR3 is CASRPTGRAYEQYF. In DNA, the CDR3 is TGTGCCAGCAGACCGACAGGAAGAGCCTACGAGCAGTACTTC.

This clone occurred once. CDR3 in amino acids: CAISGGSYEQYF. For the CDR3, the DNA is TGTGCCATCAGCGGCGGGAGCTACGAGCAGTACTTC. The genes are TRBV10-3 and TRBJ2-7, with 7 positions matching TRBD2. J gave up 3 bases and V 6 bases, and 2 bases lay outside the gene matches. From germline, CDR1 is ENHRY and CDR2 SYGVKD. The CDR3 is made up of 12 amino acids.

The rearrangement links TRBV28 to TRBJ2-6; tentatively, D is TRBD1 (5 bases). CDR1 and CDR2 from the germline V gene are MDHEN and SYDVKM. The CDR3 consists of 15 residues. The V end was cut by 7 bases, the J end by 2 bases, with 12 bases between. The CDR3 spells CASTPQGAGANVLTF. CDR3 sequence (DNA): TGTGCCAGCACACCGCAGGGCGCTGGGGCCAACGTCCTGACTTTC. The full variable domain, with the rest looked up from reference TRBV28 and TRBJ2-6, is DVKVTQSSRYLVKRTGEKVFLECVQDMDHENMFWYRQDPGLGLRLIYFSYDVKMKEKGDIPEGYSVSREKKERFSLILESASTNQTSMYLCASTPQGAGANVLTFGAGSRLTVL.

The J gene is TRBJ2-1, the V gene TRBV6-1; no clear D. V was shortened by 6 bases and J by 7 bases, with 7 bases between the two germline ends. This CDR3 has 11 residues. CDR1 and CDR2 from the germline V gene are MNHNS and SASEGT. The CDR3, as DNA: TGTGCCAGCAGCCTAAGGAATGAGCAGTTCTTC. Protein product: CASSLRNEQFF.

The chain combines TRBV14 with TRBJ2-1; 9 bases are a match to TRBD2. The V and J ends lost 3 bases and 0 bases, in that order; junction bases with no gene match: 3. Germline loops: CDR1 SGHDN, CDR2 FVKESK. The CDR3 is made up of 16 amino acids. Written as DNA, the CDR3 is TGTGCCAGCAGCCATCTTAGCGGGAGCTCCTACAATGAGCAGTTCTTC. Protein product: CASSHLSGSSYNEQFF.

The chain links TRBV7-3 to TRBJ2-3, with unresolved D. Germline CDR1 and CDR2: SGHTA and FQGTGA. This CDR3 is 13 amino acids long. The V gene lost 2 bases and the J gene lost 4 bases, with 7 bases spanning the gap. The CDR3 bases are TGTGCCAGCAGCTTAGCGGCTGCAGATACGCAGTATTTT. Translating it yields CASSLAAADTQYF.

J is TRBJ2-1 and V is TRBV7-6; 7 bases map to TRBD2. The V and J ends lost 0 bases and 5 bases, in that order; junction bases with no gene match: 10. From germline, CDR1 is SGHVS and CDR2 FNYEAQ. This CDR3 has 17 residues. The DNA of the CDR3 is TGTGCCAGCAGCTTAGCTGGCCTCGGGAGGAGGGACAATGAGCAGTTCTTC. Translation gives CASSLAGLGRRDNEQFF.

CDR3 amino acids: CASSTGLGETQYF. The CDR3 coding sequence is TGTGCCAGCTCAACAGGACTAGGGGAGACCCAGTACTTC. This sequence joins TRBV18 and TRBJ2-5; 7 bases are a match to TRBD2. CDR1 is KGHSH and CDR2 is LQKENI in the germline V gene. V was pared by 5 bases and J by 5 bases, with 5 bases of the junction left unmatched. The CDR3 runs to 13 residues.

Only a few counts were recorded for this clone. J is TRBJ2-2 and V is TRBV7-2, with no clear D. Per germline, CDR1 SGHTA and CDR2 FQGNSA. The V end was cut by 0 bases, the J end by 0 bases, with 2 bases between. This CDR3 region has 14 residues. The CDR3 DNA reads TGTGCCAGCAGCTTAGCAGCGAACACCGGGGAGCTGTTTTTT. It translates to CASSLAANTGELFF.